The present entry profiles one T cell receptor beta chain with its context. V lost 1 base to trimming and J lost 6 bases; unmatched junction nucleotides: 8. Germline-derived CDR1 and CDR2 are SGHTA and FQGNSA. The CDR3 extends over 15 amino acids. The data belong to a study of beta chain features in type 1 diabetes. Via CD45RO/CCR7/CD25/CD127/CD95/CD27, cells of the CD4+ naive, central memory, regulatory and stem cell-like memory subsets were sorted. The sequenced template was cDNA made from the entire isolated RNA. Data came from immunoSEQ multiplex PCR; TCRdb stores just in-frame clones and leaves some out. The sample shows about 210,000 clones, about a tenth of them seen only once.

The clonotype originates from a man aged 18 to 35 in good health. This chain joins TRBV7-2 and TRBJ1-2, with TRBD1 identical over 7 bases. The specimen was central memory CD4+ T cells from blood. Here the CDR3 DNA reads TGTGCCAGCAGCTTAGGTCGCAGGGGGAGAGATGGCTACACCTTC. This sequence encodes CASSLGRRGRDGYTF. Supplemented by reference TRBV7-2 and TRBJ1-2, the full variable domain reads GAGVSQSPSNKVTEKGKDVELRCDPISGHTALYWYRQSLGQGLEFLIYFQGNSAPDKSGLPSDRFSAERTGGSVSTLTIQRTQQEDSAVYLCASSLGRRGRDGYTFGSGTRLTVV.